Listed below are T cell receptor beta chains from one sample, sequenced in a study of cytomegalovirus exposure and HLA in healthy donors. Profiled with immunoSEQ multiplex PCR; TCRdb holds only in-frame clones, not every one. The profile shows around 110,000 clones, 70% to 80% of them singletons. Sequencing was done on a sample of PBMCs. These receptors were taken from a man aged 55 to 70 in good health and CMV-seronegative. CDR3s include the opening cysteine and the closing phenylalanine or tryptophan.

TRBV5-1 CASSRPDRNTGELFF
TRBV28 CASSVRGEETQYF
TRBV4-3 CASSQDRQGRGFTDTQYF
TRBV7-9 CASSLTGAATNEKLFF
TRBV9 CASSSLSGPGGTEAFF
TRBV10-3 CAISQDGGNSPLHF
TRBV19 CASTDRWGNQPQHF
TRBV27 CASSLSGQGARGYTF
TRBV5-8 CASSLRTGGYEQYF
TRBV6-5 CASSSPGTGVNTEAFF
TRBV28 CASSSRQGRVTETQYF
TRBV7-2 CASSLVGVGTEAFF
TRBV7-2 CASSLLAGLAKNIQYF
TRBV4-3 CASSQEATGVSEQFF
TRBV7-2 CASSPDSGNTIYF
TRBV6-5 CASRGRENTGELFF
TRBV5-1 CASSLNRGPTGELFF
TRBV7-8 CASSFGDRAYNEQFF
TRBV6-5 CASSYGGSNQPQHF
TRBV4-3 CASSQDLRGAYGYTF
TRBV11-2 CASSPTTYTQYF
TRBV6-1 CASERRGGNTGELFF
TRBV10-1 CASGVGGLMSNEQFF
TRBV29-1 CSVVGLAGMNEQFF
TRBV4-3 CASSQDLAGASDTQYF
TRBV19 CASSIGGGMGNQPQHF
TRBV9 CASSLIASSDEQFF
TRBV4-3 CASSQDPGGNFGYTF
TRBV29-1 CSGGFRGRYGYTF
TRBV5-1 CASSLWAGDADTQYF
TRBV19 CASSNLAMGRTEAFF
TRBV5-8 CASSLMQLAGPTNHGHEQFF
TRBV4-2 CASSQDLTRPKLFF
TRBV7-2 CASSNSGTRRQGDTQYF
TRBV4-1 CASSQAEGRSYGYTF
TRBV18 CASSPTAGLSNQPQHF
TRBV27 CASRRVAGANVLTF
TRBV7-2 CASSLTWDRGSPLHF
TRBV27 CASSSYSGGREQYF